This record looks at one TCR beta chain sequence and its context. What it binds is unknown. This sample was taken from a study of neurological immune-mediated disorders. Study-wide background: Among the 35 or so patients with multiple sclerosis, some 31 were relapsing-remitting, while 3 were secondary progressive.

TCRdb re-called the 5' RACE reads through MiXCR, storing one row per CDR3 protein. Of roughly 74,000 distinct CDR3 sequences in the sample, 5.2% are singletons; the top ten hold 7.4%. Germline lookup yields CDR1 LGHNA and CDR2 YNFKEQ. The CDR3 has 14 residues. Trimming cost V 1 base and J 0 bases, with 6 bases left between them. General study points: Multiple sclerosis, the disease with the least TCR clonal expansion, fell below healthy controls, whereas HTLV-1-associated myelopathy showed the most. For the multiple sclerosis repertoire cluster, an association with any clinical or MRI feature was absent.

A total of 2 million PBMCs stored at -80 degrees C provided the unsorted libraries. The sequence came from a man in his late teens or twenties with multiple sclerosis. Specimen: PBMCs. This sequence joins TRBV4-2 and TRBJ1-1; D is unresolved. CDR3 loop: CASSQGSMNTEAFF. The CDR3 DNA reads TGTGCCAGCAGCCAAGGCAGCATGAACACTGAAGCTTTCTTT.